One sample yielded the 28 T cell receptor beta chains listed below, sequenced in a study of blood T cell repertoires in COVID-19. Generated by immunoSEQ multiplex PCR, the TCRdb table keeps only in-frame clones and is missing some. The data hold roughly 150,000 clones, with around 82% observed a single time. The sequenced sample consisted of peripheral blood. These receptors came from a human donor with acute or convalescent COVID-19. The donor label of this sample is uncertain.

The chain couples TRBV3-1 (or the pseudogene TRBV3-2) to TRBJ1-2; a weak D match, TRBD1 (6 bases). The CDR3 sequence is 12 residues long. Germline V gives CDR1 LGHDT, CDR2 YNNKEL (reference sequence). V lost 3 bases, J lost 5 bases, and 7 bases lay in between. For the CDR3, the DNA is TGTGCCAGCAGCCAGACAGGTTATGGCTACACCTTC. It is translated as CASSQTGYGYTF.

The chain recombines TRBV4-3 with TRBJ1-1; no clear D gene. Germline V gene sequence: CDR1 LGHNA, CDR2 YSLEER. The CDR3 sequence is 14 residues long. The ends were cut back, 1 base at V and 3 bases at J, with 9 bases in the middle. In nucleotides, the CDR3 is TGCGCCAGCAGCCAAGTGTCGGGATACACTGAAGCTTTCTTT. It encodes CASSQVSGYTEAFF.

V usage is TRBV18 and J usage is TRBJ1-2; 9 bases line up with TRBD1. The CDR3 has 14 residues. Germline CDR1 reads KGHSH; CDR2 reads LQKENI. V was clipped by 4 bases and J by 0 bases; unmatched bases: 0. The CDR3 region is CASSRDRANYGYTF. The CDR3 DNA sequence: TGTGCCAGCTCACGGGACAGGGCTAACTATGGCTACACCTTC.

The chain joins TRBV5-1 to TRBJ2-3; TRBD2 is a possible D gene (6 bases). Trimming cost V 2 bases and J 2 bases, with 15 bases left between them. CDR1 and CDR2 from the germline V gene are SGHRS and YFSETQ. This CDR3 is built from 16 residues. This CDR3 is CASSFVTGTYTDTQYF. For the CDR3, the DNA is TGCGCCAGCAGCTTCGTAACCGGGACTTACACAGATACGCAGTATTTT.

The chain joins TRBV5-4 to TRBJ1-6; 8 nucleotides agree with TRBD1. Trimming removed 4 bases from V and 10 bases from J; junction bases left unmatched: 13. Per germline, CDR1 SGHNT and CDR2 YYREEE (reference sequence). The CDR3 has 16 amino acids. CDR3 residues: CASSQKPGQVSSPLHF. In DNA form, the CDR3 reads TGTGCCAGCAGCCAGAAACCGGGACAGGTCTCCTCACCCCTCCACTTT.

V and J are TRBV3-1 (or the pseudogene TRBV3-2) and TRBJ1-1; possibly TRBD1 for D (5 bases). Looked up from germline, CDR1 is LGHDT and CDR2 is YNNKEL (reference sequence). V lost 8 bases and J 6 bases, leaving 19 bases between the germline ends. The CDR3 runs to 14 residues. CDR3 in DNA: TGTGCCAGCGGTCGGGGGGGGATGAGAGCTGAAGCTTTCTTT. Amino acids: CASGRGGMRAEAFF.

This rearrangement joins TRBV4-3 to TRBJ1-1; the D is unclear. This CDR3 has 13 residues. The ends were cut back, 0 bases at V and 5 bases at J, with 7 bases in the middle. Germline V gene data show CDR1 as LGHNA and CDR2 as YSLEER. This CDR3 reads CASSQDGQTEAFF. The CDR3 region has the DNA TGCGCCAGCAGCCAAGATGGTCAGACTGAAGCTTTCTTT.

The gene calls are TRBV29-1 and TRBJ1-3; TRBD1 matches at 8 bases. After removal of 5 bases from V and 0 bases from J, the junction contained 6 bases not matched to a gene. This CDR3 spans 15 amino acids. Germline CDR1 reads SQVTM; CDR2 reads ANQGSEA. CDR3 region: CSVRQGSGSGNTIYF. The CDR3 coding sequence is TGCAGCGTTCGACAGGGGTCAGGCTCTGGAAACACCATATATTTT. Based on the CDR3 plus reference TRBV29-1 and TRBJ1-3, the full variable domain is SAVISQKPSRDICQRGTSLTIQCQVDSQVTMMFWYRQQPGQSLTLIATANQGSEATYESGFVIDKFPISRPNLTFSTLTVSNMSPEDSSIYLCSVRQGSGSGNTIYFGEGSWLTVV.

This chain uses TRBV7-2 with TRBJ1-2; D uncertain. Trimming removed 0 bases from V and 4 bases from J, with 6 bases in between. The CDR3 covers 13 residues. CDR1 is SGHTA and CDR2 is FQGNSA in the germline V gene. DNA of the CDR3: TGTGCCAGCAGCTTAGCGCCCGGCTATGGCTACACCTTC. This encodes CASSLAPGYGYTF.

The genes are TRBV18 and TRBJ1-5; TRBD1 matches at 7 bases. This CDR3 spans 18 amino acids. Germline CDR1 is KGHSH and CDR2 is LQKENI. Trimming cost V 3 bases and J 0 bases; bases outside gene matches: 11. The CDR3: CASSPRGQADNSNQPQHF. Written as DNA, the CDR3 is TGTGCCAGCTCACCCCGCGGACAGGCCGATAATAGCAATCAGCCCCAGCATTTT.

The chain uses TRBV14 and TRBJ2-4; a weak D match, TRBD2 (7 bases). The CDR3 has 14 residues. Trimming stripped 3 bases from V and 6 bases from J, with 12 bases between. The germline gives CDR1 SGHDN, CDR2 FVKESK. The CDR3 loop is CASSQWGGGNIQYF. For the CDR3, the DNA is TGTGCCAGCAGCCAGTGGGGAGGGGGAAACATTCAGTACTTC.

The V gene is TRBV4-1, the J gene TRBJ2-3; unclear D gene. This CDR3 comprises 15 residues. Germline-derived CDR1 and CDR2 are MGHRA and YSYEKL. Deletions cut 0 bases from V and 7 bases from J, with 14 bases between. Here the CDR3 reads CASSQDLEILNTQYF. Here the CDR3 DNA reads TGCGCCAGCAGCCAAGATTTGGAGATTCTGAATACGCAGTATTTT.

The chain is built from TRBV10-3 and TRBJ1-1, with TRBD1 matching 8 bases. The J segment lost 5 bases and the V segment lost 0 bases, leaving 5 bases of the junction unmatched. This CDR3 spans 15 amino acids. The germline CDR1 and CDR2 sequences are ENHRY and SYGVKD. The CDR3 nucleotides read TGTGCCATCAGTGAGTCGACAGGGGTGGGAACTGAAGCTTTCTTT. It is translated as CAISESTGVGTEAFF.

The CDR3: CASSSEQWVTEAFF. In DNA, the CDR3 is TGTGCCAGCAGCTCGGAGCAGTGGGTCACGGAAGCTTTCTTT. The chain uses TRBV5-4 and TRBJ1-1; D remains unclear. Per germline, CDR1 SGHNT and CDR2 YYREEE (reference sequence). V lost 3 bases and J 8 bases, leaving 17 bases between the germline ends. The CDR3 runs to 14 residues.

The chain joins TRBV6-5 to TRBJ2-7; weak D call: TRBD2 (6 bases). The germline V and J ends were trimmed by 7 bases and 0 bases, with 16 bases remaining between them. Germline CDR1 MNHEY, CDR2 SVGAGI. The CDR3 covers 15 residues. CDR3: CASTDSGGYSYEQYF. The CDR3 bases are TGTGCCAGCACCGATTCAGGAGGGTACTCCTACGAGCAGTACTTC.

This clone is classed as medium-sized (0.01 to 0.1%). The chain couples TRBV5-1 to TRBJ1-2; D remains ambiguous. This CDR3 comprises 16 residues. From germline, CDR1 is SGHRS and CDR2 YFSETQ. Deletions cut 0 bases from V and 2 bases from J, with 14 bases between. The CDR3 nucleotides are TGCGCCAGCAGCTTGGACGCTTCCGCAGGCAACTATGGCTACACCTTC. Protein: CASSLDASAGNYGYTF.

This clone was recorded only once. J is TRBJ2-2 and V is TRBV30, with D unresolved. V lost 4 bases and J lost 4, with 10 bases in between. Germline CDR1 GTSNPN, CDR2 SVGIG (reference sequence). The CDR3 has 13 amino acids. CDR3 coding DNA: TGTGCCTGGATCTCCCCTCTCACCGGGGAGCTGTTTTTT. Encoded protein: CAWISPLTGELFF.

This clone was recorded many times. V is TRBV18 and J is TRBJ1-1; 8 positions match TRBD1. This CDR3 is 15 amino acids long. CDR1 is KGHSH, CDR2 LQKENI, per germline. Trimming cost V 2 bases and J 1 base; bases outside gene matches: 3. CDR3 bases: TGTGCCAGCTCACCAACAGGGGGAGGGAACACTGAAGCTTTCTTT. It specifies CASSPTGGGNTEAFF.

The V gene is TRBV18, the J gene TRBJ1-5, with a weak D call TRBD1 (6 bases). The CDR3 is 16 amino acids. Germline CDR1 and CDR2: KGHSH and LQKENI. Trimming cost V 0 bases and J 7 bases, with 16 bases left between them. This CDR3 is CASSPPRGFIQQPQHF. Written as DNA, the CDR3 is TGTGCCAGCTCACCACCAAGGGGGTTCATTCAACAGCCCCAGCATTTT.

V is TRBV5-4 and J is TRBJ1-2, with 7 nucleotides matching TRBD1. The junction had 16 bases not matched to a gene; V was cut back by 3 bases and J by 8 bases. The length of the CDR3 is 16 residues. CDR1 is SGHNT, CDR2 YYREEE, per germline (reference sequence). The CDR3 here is CASSSGTDIFTGGYTF. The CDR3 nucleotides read TGTGCCAGCAGCTCGGGGACAGACATTTTTACTGGAGGCTACACCTTC. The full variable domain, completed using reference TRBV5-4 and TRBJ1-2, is ETGVTQSPTHLIKTRGQQVTLRCSSQSGHNTVSWYQQALGQGPQFIFQYYREEENGRGNFPPRFSGLQFPNYSSELNVNALELDDSALYLCASSSGTDIFTGGYTFGSGTRLTVV.

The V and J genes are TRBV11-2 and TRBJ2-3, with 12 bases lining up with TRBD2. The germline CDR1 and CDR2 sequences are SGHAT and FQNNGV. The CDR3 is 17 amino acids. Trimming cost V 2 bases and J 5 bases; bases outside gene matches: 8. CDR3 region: CASSLRSSGGAGDTQYF. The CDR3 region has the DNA TGTGCCAGCAGCTTAAGGTCTAGCGGGGGGGCCGGAGATACGCAGTATTTT.

The CDR3 spells CASSIGTSVTDTQYF. The CDR3 DNA reads as TGTGCCAGTAGTATAGGGACTAGCGTCACAGATACGCAGTATTTT. The rearrangement joins TRBV19 to TRBJ2-3, with 9 nucleotides matching TRBD2. The length of the CDR3 is 15 residues. The V segment lost 1 base and the J segment 2 bases; nucleotides outside the gene matches: 1. Germline V lookup: CDR1 LNHDA, CDR2 SQIVND (reference sequence). Full variable domain (missing parts from reference TRBV19 and TRBJ2-3): DGGITQSPKYLFRKEGQNVTLSCEQNLNHDAMYWYRQDPGQGLRLIYYSQIVNDFQKGDIAEGYSVSREKKESFPLTVTSAQKNPTAFYLCASSIGTSVTDTQYFGPGTRLTVL.

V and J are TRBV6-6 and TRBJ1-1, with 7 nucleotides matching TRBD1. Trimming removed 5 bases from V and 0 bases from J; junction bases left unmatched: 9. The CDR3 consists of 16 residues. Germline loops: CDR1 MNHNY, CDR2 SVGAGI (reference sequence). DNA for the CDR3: TGTGCCAGCAGTCGAAGGGACAGCTCCTTGAACACTGAAGCTTTCTTT. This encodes CASSRRDSSLNTEAFF.

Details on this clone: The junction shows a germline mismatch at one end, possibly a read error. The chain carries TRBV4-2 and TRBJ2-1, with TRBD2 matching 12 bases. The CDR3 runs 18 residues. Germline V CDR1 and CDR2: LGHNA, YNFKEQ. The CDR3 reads CASSQEASGGASNNEQFF. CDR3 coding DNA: TGTGCCAGCAGCCAAGAGGCTAGCGGGGGGGCCTCCAACAATGAGCAGTTCTTC.

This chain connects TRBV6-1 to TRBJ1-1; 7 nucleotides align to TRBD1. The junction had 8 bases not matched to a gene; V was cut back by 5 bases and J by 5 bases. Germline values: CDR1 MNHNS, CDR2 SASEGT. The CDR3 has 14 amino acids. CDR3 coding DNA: TGTGCCAGCAGTCCCAGGGACAGCCGAACTGAAGCTTTCTTT. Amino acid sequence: CASSPRDSRTEAFF.

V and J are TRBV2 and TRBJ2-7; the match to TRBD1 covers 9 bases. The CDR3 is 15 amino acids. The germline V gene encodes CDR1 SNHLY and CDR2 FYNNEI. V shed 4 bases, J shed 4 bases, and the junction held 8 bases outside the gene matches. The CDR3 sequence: CASSASYGTGYEQYF. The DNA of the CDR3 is TGTGCCAGCAGTGCCTCCTATGGGACAGGGTACGAGCAGTACTTC.

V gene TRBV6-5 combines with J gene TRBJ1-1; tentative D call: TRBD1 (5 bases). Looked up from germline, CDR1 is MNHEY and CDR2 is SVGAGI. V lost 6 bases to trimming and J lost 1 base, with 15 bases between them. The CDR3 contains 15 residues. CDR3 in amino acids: CASSWSSRGNTEAFF. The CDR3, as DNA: TGTGCCAGCAGCTGGTCAAGTAGGGGGAACACTGAAGCTTTCTTT.

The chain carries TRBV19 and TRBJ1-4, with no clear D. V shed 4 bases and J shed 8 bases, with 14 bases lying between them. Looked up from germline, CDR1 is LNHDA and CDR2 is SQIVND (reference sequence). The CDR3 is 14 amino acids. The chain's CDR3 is CASSTQYRAEKLFF. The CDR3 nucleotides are TGTGCCAGTAGTACCCAGTACCGTGCAGAAAAACTGTTTTTT. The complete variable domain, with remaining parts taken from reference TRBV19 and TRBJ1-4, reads DGGITQSPKYLFRKEGQNVTLSCEQNLNHDAMYWYRQDPGQGLRLIYYSQIVNDFQKGDIAEGYSVSREKKESFPLTVTSAQKNPTAFYLCASSTQYRAEKLFFGSGTQLSVL.